This T cell receptor beta chain stems from a study of cytomegalovirus exposure and HLA in healthy donors (dated by TCRdb to about 2017). For the study in its entirety: In an earlier analysis of approximately 640 of the donors, 250 to 300 Gb of sequence data and 120 million or so unique TCR beta sequences from 180 million or so T cells were reported. An early release that covered fewer than 750 HLA-typed donors contained around 300 gigabases of sequencing data and tens of millions of unique TCR sequences. Of the roughly 410 genotyped donors, 81% were placed in the genetic ancestry cluster associated with self-reported Caucasian donors. The study aimed to test whether cataloging public T cell receptors could reveal signatures of past pathogen exposure. The T cell repertoires of several hundred subjects were profiled by immunosequencing and related to cytomegalovirus serostatus. A separate validation cohort of roughly 110 different subjects was used in addition to the roughly 720-subject first cohort. To predict cytomegalovirus infection status, the study brought together high-throughput TCR immunosequencing, statistical association of individual TCRs with disease status, and machine learning. In a later analysis, previously published TCR beta repertoires from fewer than 750 donors were re-analyzed and high-resolution HLA genotyping was added so that TCR occurrence patterns could be studied. Rather than using new phenotypic data, the later analysis identified candidate immune exposures from TCR beta sequences and from how often those sequences occurred across donors. An earlier analysis of 500 to 650 of the donors applied high-throughput TCR beta sequencing to assess whether each TCR beta V gene segment acted as functional or pseudogenic. Donor age, sex, ethnicity and CMV serostatus were collected together with the repertoire data. A later genetic analysis took genome-wide SNP genotypes for about 65% of the 666 donors and used that subset as a discovery cohort. All discovery cohort repertoires had been generated using a single sequencing platform. Both class I and class II loci were covered by HLA typing, at four-digit resolution. Typing coverage differed by locus: A, B, C, DRB1 and DQB1 were typed in about 620-640 donors, DQA1 in 500 to 550, DPA1 in roughly 590, and DPB1 in around 490. A handful of DR-DQ haplotypes were handled as single units for association and clustering because linkage in the cohort was strong. Among 398 genotyped donors of the cohort, an average of approximately 240,000 unique TCR beta nucleotide sequences was sequenced per donor, of which 15% to 20% were non-productive. Study-wide conclusions, independent of this receptor: When HLA alleles, especially DR and DQ, strongly co-occurred, TCR associations were difficult to assign to individual alleles. In both the original and validation cohorts, the classifier was reported to diagnose cytomegalovirus status with high specificity and sensitivity. A few of the identified cytomegalovirus-associated TCR beta chains were confirmed in vitro to be specific for cytomegalovirus antigens. In an earlier analysis of around 600 of the donors, most TCR beta V segments appeared in productive rearrangements about 87% or about 30% of the time, broadly matching IMGT annotations. The authors suggested that the approach could potentially be extended to other disease states and immunological phenotypes. A further reported finding was that TCR beta sequences accurately predicted the HLA-A and HLA-B alleles for most subjects in the first cohort. Across donors, most TCR sequences were observed very rarely, whereas some public TCRs were present in many individuals. Roughly uniform sequencing depth across donors was assumed in presence/absence analyses, although this assumption may not hold. Correlated functional status among segregating V segments might be attributable to linkage disequilibrium, but an unknown experimental factor could not be ruled out. Because counts were too low, roughly 17 rarely observed V segments, including chromosome 9 orphons, were left out of the earlier analysis of about 620 of the donors. A later analysis found that HLA-associated TCR beta chains were more clonally expanded and had lower generation probabilities than equally common non-associated chains. This cohort had only TCR beta chains sequenced, and the lack of alpha or paired-chain data limited which features could be detected. Because some donors lacked HLA typing at each locus, the association tests relied only on the typed subset. A later analysis found that TCR association rates varied across HLA loci, with DRB1 alleles showing the most associated TCRs and HLA-C alleles the fewest. Some IMGT-functional V segments, including TRBV6-2 and TRBV6-3, could not be distinguished by the 87-base-pair reads and were therefore excluded. According to a later genetic analysis, donors in an Asian-associated ancestry cluster had fewer N-insertions in productive TCRs than the roughly 700-donor mean. According to a later analysis, parvovirus B19, influenza, CMV and Epstein-Barr virus appeared linked to several top co-occurrence clusters. For the cohort, immune exposure information was limited to CMV serostatus. A later genetic analysis associated a missense DCLRE1C variant with V-gene and J-gene trimming of TCR beta chains, and an independent cohort replicated the association. The study gave a list of 150 to 200 TCR beta chains associated with cytomegalovirus. Specific HLA alleles were associated with roughly 17,000 TCR beta sequences at a false discovery rate of 0.05 in a later analysis. The sequencing pipeline was judged likely to have produced a cluster of highly shared sequence variants as a technical artifact. In a later analysis, most CMV-associated TCR beta chains were found to appear HLA-restricted, with HLA associations seemingly driven largely by CMV exposure.

A remark on this clone: It lacks a known antigen. No per-base quality is available; no much larger clone lies one base away.

Reading the germline V gene (reference sequence) gives CDR1 SEHNR and CDR2 FQNEAQ. V lost 2 bases and J lost 8 bases; the stretch between them is 10 bases long. From the cysteine through the phenylalanine, the CDR3 covers 14 amino acids. Of the read, only the CDR3 DNA is kept; its 42 bases are in frame from base 1. In total, roughly 670 healthy bone marrow donors made up the cohort. Cohort members were all nominally healthy when sampled, although unrecorded immune exposures were likely present. The donor tested CMV seronegative and was one of the 352 seronegative cohort members. A peripheral blood sample was collected from each donor, and TCR beta sequencing was performed on peripheral blood mononuclear cells. The Qiagen DNeasy Blood Extraction Kit was used to extract genomic DNA from the blood cell samples. The library was made by the immunoSEQ multiplex PCR assay. A mixture of 60 forward primers for TCR Vbeta segments and 13 reverse primers for TCR Jbeta segments was used in the multiplex PCR. The CDR3 region of rearranged TCR beta genes was amplified from genomic DNA with a multiplex PCR assay. Amplified TCR beta libraries were sequenced as 87-base-pair reads on the Illumina HiSeq System. As for the authors' bioinformatics: In a later analysis, tens of millions of unique TCR beta chains were counted across the 500 to 850 repertoires, and around 10 million of these chains were shared by at least two donors. A nearest-neighbor algorithm error-corrected the raw reads and collapsed the reads into unique sequences, merging closely related sequences to remove PCR and sequencing errors. To assign V, D and J gene segments, CDR3 sequences were aligned to IMGT reference sequences. For a sequence to be retained, a match of at least six nucleotides was required to both a V gene segment and a J gene segment. Rearrangements were called productive when the CDR3 lacked stop codons and stayed in frame with V and J; all others were non-productive. Following IMGT convention, CDR3 was defined as the stretch from the second conserved V-encoded cysteine up to the conserved J-encoded phenylalanine. In an earlier analysis of approximately 590 of the donors, sequences lacking an unambiguous match to a single V gene segment were excluded. In an earlier analysis of several hundred of the donors, a V segment was called functional when productive rearrangements were above 56.7%, and segregating when the standard deviation between donors exceeded 5%. To diagnose cytomegalovirus status from the catalog of TCR beta chain sequences, a statistical classification framework was built. V and J gene assignment, in a later analysis, came from comparing TCR nucleotide sequences with IMGT/GENE-DB human TR gene sequences. In a later analysis, CDR3 sequences and most-parsimonious VDJ recombination scenarios were assigned using the TCRdist pipeline. In a later analysis, each TCR beta chain was defined by its CDR3 amino acid sequence together with its V-gene family, and reads lacking a unique V-gene family were excluded. To address suspected cross-contamination and a sequencing artifact, a later analysis removed some 620 highly shared, low-generation-probability nucleotide sequences. In a later analysis, a clonal expansion index for each public chain was calculated from normalized within-repertoire ranks of inferred template counts. Generation probabilities in a later analysis came from a VDJ recombination model fitted to out-of-frame rearrangements, and those results were checked against IGoR. A later analysis scored TCR-TCR, TCR-HLA and TCR-CMV co-occurrence with hypergeometric tests, applying a repertoire-size bias correction to TCR pairs. To estimate false discovery rates, a later analysis permuted the HLA or CMV assignments 20 times. A later analysis grouped co-occurring TCRs with DBSCAN, adding TCRdist sequence similarity when clustering within HLA-allele-positive subsets. Co-occurrence clustering excluded repertoires with fewer than 30,000 or more than 120,000 public chains, plus five with anomalous nucleotide sharing. In its TCRdb copy, this immuneACCESS table keeps in-frame sequences only and misses some clones. Where compared with another copy, unresolved V genes explain less than half of these, and the others have no known cause. V, J and clone size derive from that table, while D and trimming were established from the DNA sequence. The sample profile shows 150,000 to 200,000 clones; roughly four fifths of them were found once. Roughly 0.095% of the sample rests with the top ten.

Material: PBMCs. This TCR was recovered from a boy between 2 and 10 years old in good health and CMV-seronegative. This sequence uses TRBV7-9 and TRBJ1-6, with the D gene call left open. The CDR3 region has the sequence CASSLKTQDSPLHF. The nucleotides read TGTGCCAGCAGCTTAAAAACGCAGGATTCACCCCTCCACTTT.